The T cell receptor (beta chain) described here comes from a study of blood T cell repertoires in COVID-19. The overall study: T cells, B-cell-depleted T cells, or PBMCs supplied cDNA or gDNA.

The germline gives CDR1 SGHTA, CDR2 FQGTGA. CDR3 length equals 15 residues. J was trimmed by 0 bases and V by 6 bases; bases with no gene match: 2. In terms of age and location, participants ranged from about 18 to 95 years and lived in under 30 US areas. The study assigned cohorts using participant-reported clinical history. Symptom resolution, clearance, or two negative PCRs marked the recovered donors of Cohort 3. In its sample, this clone was seen once. Clones were read by immunoSEQ multiplex PCR, and TCRdb kept only the in-frame ones, dropping some. The data contain about 160,000 clones, approximately 86% of them seen just once; the ten biggest clones take up 15% to 20%.

The sample consisted of PBMCs or T cells enriched from blood (not recorded which). The TCR was taken from a man between 60 and 70 years old who had recovered from COVID-19. This chain uses TRBV7-3 with TRBJ2-1; 10 bases are shared with TRBD2. This CDR3 is CASSIAGGSYNEQFF. The CDR3 nucleotides are TGTGCCAGCAGTATAGCGGGAGGCTCCTACAATGAGCAGTTCTTC.